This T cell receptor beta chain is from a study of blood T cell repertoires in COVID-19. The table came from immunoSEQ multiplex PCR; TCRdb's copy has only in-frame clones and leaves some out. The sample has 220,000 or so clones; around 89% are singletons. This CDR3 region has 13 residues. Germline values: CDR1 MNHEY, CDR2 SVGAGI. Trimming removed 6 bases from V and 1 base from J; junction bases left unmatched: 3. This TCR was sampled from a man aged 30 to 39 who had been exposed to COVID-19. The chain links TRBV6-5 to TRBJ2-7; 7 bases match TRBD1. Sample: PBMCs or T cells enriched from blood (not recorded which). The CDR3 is CASSLTGSYEQYF. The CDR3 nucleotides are TGTGCCAGCAGCCTGACAGGGTCCTACGAGCAGTACTTC.